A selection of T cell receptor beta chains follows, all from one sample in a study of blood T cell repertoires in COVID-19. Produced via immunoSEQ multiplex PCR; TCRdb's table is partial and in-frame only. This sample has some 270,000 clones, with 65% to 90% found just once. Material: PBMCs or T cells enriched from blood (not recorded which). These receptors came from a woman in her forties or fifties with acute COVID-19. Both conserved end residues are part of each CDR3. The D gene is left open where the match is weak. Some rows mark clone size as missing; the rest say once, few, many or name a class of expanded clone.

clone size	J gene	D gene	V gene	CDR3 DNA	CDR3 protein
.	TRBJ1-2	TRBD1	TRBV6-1	TGTGCCAGCAAGGACAGGGGGAACTATGGCTACACCTTC	CASKDRGNYGYTF
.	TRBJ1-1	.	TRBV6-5	TGTGCCAGCAAGGAGACGACTAACACTGAAGCTTTCTTT	CASKETTNTEAFF
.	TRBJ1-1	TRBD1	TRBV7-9	TGTGCCAGCAGCTTAGCTCGACAGGGAGTCAAATTGGAAGCTTTCTTT	CASSLARQGVKLEAFF
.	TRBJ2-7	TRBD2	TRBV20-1	TGCAGTGCTAGTAAACCGGCGGGGGACTACGAGCAGTACTTC	CSASKPAGDYEQYF
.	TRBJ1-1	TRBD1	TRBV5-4	TGTGCCAGCAGCTCCTCGACAGGGGTGAACACTGAAGCTTTCTTT	CASSSSTGVNTEAFF
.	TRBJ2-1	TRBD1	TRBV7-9	TGTGCCAGCAGCTTACAGCCCGGGACAGGGACAGTCAATGAGCAGTTCTTC	CASSLQPGTGTVNEQFF
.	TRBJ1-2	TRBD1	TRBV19	TGTGCCAGTAGTATAACCGGGACAGGGTTCCGATATGGCTACACCTTC	CASSITGTGFRYGYTF
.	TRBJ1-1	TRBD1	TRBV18	TGTGCCAGCTCCGGACAGGGGTGGGTAACTGAAGCTTTCTTT	CASSGQGWVTEAFF
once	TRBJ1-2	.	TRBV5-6	TGTGCCAGCAGCGGACGGACAGTCGGCTATGGCTACACCTTC	CASSGRTVGYGYTF
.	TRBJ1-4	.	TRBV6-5	TGTGCCAGCAGTTCGGGACAACCGGCTAATGAAAAACTGTTTTTT	CASSSGQPANEKLFF
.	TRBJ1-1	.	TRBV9	TGTGCCAGCAGCGTAGGCAACAGGGCTAGTACTGAAGCTTTCTTT	CASSVGNRASTEAFF
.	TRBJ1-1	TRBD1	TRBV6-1	TGTGCCAGCAGTTCCCACGGACAGGGACCTGAAGCTTTCTTT	CASSSHGQGPEAFF
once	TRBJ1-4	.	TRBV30	TGTGCCTGGAGTTTTCCGGAGACGCTGGATGAAAAACTGTTTTTT	CAWSFPETLDEKLFF
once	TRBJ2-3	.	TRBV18	TGTGCCAGCTCAGTCAGTAGCACAGATACGCAGTATTTT	CASSVSSTDTQYF
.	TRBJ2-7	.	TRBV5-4	TGTGCCAGCAGCTTGGTACAGGGTAACGAGCAGTACTTC	CASSLVQGNEQYF
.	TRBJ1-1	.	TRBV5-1	TGCGCCAGCAGCCTCAGGGAGAACACTGAAGCTTTCTTT	CASSLRENTEAFF
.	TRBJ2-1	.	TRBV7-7	TGTGCTAGCAGCTCAACACGGGAGTCATACAATGAGCAGTTCTTC	CASSSTRESYNEQFF
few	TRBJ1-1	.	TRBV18	TGTGCCAGCTCACCCGGGACATTGAACACTGAAGCTTTCTTT	CASSPGTLNTEAFF
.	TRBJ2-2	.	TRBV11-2	TGTGCCAGCAGCCCACAGGGCCACACCGGGGAGCTGTTTTTT	CASSPQGHTGELFF
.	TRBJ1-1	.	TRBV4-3	TGCGCCAGCAGCCAAGATCTTGAAAGGGGTGGAACTTTCTTT	CASSQDLERGGTFF
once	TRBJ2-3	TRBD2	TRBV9	TGTGCCAGCAGCGTAGAACCGGCTAGCGGGGGGGCTAACCCTAGCACAGATACGCAGTATTTT	CASSVEPASGGANPSTDTQYF
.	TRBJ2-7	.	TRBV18	TGTGCCAGCTCACCAGGGAGAAACTACGAGCAGTACTTC	CASSPGRNYEQYF
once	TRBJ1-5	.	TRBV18	TGTGCCAGCTCACCCCGACGGGACAATCAGCCCCAGCATTTT	CASSPRRDNQPQHF
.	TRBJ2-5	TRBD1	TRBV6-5	TGTGCCAGCAACCCCGTGGCAGGGGGTGAAGAGACCCAGTACTTC	CASNPVAGGEETQYF
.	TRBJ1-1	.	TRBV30	TGTGCCTGGGACAGAAAGAACACTGAAGCTTTCTTT	CAWDRKNTEAFF
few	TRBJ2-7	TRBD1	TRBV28	TGTGCCAGCAGTTTACCAGGGGGCGCGGACTACGAGCAGTACTTC	CASSLPGGADYEQYF
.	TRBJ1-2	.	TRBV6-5	TGTGCCAGCAGTTACTCGGTCTTGGCCCCAAACTATGGCTACACCTTC	CASSYSVLAPNYGYTF
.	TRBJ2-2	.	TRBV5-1	TGCGCCAGCAGCTTAGAGGGTTTCGGCACCGGGGAGCTGTTTTTT	CASSLEGFGTGELFF
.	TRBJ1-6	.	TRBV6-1	TGTGCCAGCAGTGAGTATTCAGGGGTAACCAATTCACCCCTCCACTTT	CASSEYSGVTNSPLHF
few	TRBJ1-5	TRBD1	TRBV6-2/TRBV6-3	TGTGCCAGCAGTTACTCAGGGGGCTATCAGCCCCAGCATTTT	CASSYSGGYQPQHF
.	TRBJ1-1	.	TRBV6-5	TGTGCCAGCAGTCCCCTAGGTGCCAACACTGAAGCTTTCTTT	CASSPLGANTEAFF
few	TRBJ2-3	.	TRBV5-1	TGCGCCAGCAGCTTGCAGGGGAAGTTGCCAGATACGCAGTATTTT	CASSLQGKLPDTQYF
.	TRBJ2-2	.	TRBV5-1	TGCGCCAGCAGCTTGATTACAGGGAGCGGGGAGCTGTTTTTT	CASSLITGSGELFF
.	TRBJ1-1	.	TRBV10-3	TGTGCCATCAGTGAGTTGGGCATAAAGAACACTGAAGCTTTCTTT	CAISELGIKNTEAFF
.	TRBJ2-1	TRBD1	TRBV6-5	TGTGCCAGCAGTTACTTCGACAGGGGATACAATGAGCAGTTCTTC	CASSYFDRGYNEQFF
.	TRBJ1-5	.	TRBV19	TGTGCCAGTAGGACGCCGGGACAACATAATCAGCCCCAGCATTTT	CASRTPGQHNQPQHF
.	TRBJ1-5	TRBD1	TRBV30	TGTGCCTATGCTACGGGACAGTATAGCAATCAGCCCCAGCATTTT	CAYATGQYSNQPQHF
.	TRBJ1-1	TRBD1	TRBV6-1	TGTGCCAGCAGTGAGGGACAGCTTGAAGCTTTCTTT	CASSEGQLEAFF
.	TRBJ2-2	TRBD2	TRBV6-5	TGTGCCAGCAGTTACTCGCGGGGGGGCCTTCCCGGGGAGCTGTTTTTT	CASSYSRGGLPGELFF
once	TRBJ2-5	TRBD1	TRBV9	TGTGCCAGCAGCGTAGGGACAGGGGAAGAGACCCAGTACTTC	CASSVGTGEETQYF
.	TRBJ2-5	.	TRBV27	TGTGCCAGCAGTTTCCCGACGGGGGAACAAGAGACCCAGTACTTC	CASSFPTGEQETQYF
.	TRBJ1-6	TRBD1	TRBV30	TGTGCCTGCCCAGGGACAGGGGATGGTTCACCCCTCCACTTT	CACPGTGDGSPLHF